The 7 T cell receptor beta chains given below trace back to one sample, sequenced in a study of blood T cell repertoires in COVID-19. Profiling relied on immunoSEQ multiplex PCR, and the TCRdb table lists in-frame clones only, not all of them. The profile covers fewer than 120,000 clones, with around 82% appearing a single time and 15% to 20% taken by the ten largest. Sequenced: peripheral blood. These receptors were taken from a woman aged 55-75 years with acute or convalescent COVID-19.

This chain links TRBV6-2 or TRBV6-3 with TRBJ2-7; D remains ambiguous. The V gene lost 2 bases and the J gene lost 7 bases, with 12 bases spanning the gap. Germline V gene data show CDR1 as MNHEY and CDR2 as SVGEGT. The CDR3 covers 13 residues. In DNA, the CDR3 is TGTGCCAGCAGTTACGACCCGTTCGGGGAGCAGTACTTC. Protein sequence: CASSYDPFGEQYF.

CDR3 amino acids: CASSLRGLAGLNEQFF. CDR3 coding DNA: TGTGCCAGCAGTTTACGTGGGTTAGCGGGCCTCAATGAGCAGTTCTTC. The genes are TRBV27 and TRBJ2-1; 7 nucleotides agree with TRBD2. The CDR3 is 16 residues long. Germline V gene lookup returns CDR1 MNHEY and CDR2 SMNVEV (reference sequence). The trim removed 2 bases at V and 6 bases at J, leaving 10 bases unmatched.

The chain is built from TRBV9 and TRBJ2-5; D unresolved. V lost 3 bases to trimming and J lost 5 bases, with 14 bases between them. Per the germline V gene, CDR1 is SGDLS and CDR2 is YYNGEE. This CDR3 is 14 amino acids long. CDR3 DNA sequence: TGTGCCAGCAGCGCTCGAGCCGGTCGGGAGACCCAGTACTTC. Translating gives CASSARAGRETQYF.

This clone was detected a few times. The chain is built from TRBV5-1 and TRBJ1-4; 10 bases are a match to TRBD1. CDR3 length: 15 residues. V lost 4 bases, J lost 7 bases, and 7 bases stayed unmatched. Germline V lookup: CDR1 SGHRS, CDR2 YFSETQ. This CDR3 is CASSQLGTGVEKLFF. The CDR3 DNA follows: TGCGCCAGCAGCCAGCTGGGGACAGGGGTTGAAAAACTGTTTTTT.

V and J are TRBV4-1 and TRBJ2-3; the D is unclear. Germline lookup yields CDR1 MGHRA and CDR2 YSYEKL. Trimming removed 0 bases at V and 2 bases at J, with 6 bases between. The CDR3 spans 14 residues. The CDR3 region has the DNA TGCGCCAGCAGCCAAGACTCCTACACAGATACGCAGTATTTT. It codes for CASSQDSYTDTQYF.

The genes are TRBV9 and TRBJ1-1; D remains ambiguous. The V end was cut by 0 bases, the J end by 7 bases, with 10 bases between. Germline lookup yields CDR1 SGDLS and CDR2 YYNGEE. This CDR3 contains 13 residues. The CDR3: CASSVVANREAFF. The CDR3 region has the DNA TGTGCCAGCAGCGTAGTTGCGAACCGTGAAGCTTTCTTT.

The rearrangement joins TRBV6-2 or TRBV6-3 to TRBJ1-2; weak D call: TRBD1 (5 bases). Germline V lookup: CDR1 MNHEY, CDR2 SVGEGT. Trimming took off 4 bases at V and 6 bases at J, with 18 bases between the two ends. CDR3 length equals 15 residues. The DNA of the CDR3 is TGTGCCAGCAGTTTGGGACTCCTGATCCCTAATGGCTACACCTTC. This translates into CASSLGLLIPNGYTF.